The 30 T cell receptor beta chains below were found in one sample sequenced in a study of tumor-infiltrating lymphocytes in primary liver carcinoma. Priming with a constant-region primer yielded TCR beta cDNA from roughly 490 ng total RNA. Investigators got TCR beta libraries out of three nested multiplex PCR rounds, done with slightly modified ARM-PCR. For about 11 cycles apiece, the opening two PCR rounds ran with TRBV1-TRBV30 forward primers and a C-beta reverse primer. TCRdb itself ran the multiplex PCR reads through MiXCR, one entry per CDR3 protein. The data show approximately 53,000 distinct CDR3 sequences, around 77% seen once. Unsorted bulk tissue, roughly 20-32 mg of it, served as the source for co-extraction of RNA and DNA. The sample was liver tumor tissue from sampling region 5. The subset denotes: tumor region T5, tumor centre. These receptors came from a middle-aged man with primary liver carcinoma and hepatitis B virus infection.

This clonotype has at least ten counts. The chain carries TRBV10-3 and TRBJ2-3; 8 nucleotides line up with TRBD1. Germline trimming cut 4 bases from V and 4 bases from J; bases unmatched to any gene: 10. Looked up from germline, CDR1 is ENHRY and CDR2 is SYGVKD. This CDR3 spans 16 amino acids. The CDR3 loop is CAISVGTPGGPDTQYF. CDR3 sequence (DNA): TGTGCCATCAGTGTTGGGACCCCAGGGGGCCCAGATACGCAGTATTTT.

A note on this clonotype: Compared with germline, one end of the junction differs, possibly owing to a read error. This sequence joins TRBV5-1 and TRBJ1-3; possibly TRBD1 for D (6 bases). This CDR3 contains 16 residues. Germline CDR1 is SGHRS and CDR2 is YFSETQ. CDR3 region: CGSSLDGQNPGNTIYF. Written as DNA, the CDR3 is TGCGGCAGCAGCTTGGACGGACAGAACCCTGGAAACACCATATATTTT.

The CDR3 DNA reads TGTGCCAGCAACGCCGGGACAGCTAAAGAGACCCAGTACTTC. This gives the protein CASNAGTAKETQYF. This rearrangement joins TRBV28 to TRBJ2-5; 7 bases fit TRBD1. Germline V lookup: CDR1 MDHEN, CDR2 SYDVKM. V lost 7 bases to trimming and J lost 3 bases; unmatched junction nucleotides: 8. This CDR3 region has 14 residues.

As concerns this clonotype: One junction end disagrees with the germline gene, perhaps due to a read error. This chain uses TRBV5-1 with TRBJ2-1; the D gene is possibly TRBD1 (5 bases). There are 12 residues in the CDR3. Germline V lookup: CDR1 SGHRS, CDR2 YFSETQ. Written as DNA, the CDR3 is TGCACCAGCAGCTCCTACAGGAGCGAGCAGTTCTTC. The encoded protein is CTSSSYRSEQFF.

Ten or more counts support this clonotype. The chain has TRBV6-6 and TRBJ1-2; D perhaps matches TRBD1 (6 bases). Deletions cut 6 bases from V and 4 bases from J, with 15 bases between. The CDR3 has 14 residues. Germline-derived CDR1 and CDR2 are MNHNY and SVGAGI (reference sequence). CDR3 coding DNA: TGTGCCAGCAGAAAACCGGACAGCTTCTATGGCTACACCTTC. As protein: CASRKPDSFYGYTF.

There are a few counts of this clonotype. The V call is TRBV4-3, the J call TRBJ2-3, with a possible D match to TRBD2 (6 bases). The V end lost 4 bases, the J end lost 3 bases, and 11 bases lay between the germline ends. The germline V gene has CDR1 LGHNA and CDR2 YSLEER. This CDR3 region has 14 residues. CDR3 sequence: CASSPTSETDTQYF. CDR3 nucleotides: TGCGCCAGCAGCCCGACTAGTGAGACAGATACGCAGTATTTT.

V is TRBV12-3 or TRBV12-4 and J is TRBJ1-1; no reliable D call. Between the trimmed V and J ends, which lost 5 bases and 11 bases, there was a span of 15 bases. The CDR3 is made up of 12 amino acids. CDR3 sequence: CASSEPGVRAFF. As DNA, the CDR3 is TGTGCCAGCAGTGAACCGGGCGTGCGGGCTTTCTTT.

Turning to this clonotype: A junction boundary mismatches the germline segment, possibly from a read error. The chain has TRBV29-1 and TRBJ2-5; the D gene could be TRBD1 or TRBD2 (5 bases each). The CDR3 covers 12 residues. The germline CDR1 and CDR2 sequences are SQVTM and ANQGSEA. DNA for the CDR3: TGCAGCGCCTGGGGGTACCATGAGACCCATTATTTC. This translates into CSAWGYHETHYF.

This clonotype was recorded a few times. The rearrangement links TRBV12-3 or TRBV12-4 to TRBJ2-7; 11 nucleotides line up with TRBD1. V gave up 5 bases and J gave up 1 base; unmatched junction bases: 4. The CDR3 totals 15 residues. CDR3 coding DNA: TGTGCCAGCAGTATGGGGACAGGGGGGTCCTACGAGCAGTACTTC. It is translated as CASSMGTGGSYEQYF.

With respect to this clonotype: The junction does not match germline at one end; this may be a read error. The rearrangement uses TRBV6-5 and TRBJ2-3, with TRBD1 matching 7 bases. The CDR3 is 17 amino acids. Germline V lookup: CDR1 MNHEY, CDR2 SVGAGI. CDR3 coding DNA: TGTGTCAGCAATTCACTCCCCCTAAGCAGGGGGACAGATACGCAGTATTTT. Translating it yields CVSNSLPLSRGTDTQYF.

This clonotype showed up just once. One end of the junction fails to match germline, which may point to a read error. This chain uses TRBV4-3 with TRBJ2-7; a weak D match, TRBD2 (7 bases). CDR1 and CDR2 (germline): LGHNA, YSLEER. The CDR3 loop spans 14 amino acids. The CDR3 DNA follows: TGCGCCAGCAACCAAGATAGGGGGGGAGACGAGCAGTACTTC. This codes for CASNQDRGGDEQYF.

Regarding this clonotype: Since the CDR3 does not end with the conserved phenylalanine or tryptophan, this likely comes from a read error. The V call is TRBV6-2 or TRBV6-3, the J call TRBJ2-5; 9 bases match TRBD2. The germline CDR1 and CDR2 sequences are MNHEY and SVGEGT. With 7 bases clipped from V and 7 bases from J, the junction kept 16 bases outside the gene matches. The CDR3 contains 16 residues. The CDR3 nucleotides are TGTGCCAGCAATTGGCCTCAAGCGGGAGGAATGGGGACCCAGTACTTA. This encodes CASNWPQAGGMGTQYL.

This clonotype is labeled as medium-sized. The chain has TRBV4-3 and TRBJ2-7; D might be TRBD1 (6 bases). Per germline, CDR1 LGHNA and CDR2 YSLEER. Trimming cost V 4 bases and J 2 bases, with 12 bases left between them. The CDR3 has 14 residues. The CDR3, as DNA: TGCGCCAGCAGCCCCAAGGACAGCACCTACGAGCAGTACTTC. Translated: CASSPKDSTYEQYF.

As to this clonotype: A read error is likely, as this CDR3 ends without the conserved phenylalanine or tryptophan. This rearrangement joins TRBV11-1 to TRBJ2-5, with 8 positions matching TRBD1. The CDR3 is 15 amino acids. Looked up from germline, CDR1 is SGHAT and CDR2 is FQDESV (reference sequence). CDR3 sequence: CTSSLRGDRGEAQYI. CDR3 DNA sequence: TGTACCAGCAGCTTACGGGGCGACAGGGGAGAGGCCCAGTACATC.

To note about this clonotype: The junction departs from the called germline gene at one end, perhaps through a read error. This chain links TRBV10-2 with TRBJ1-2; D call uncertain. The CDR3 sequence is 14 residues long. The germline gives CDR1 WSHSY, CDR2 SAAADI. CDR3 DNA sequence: TGCGCCAGCAGTGAACAGCGGGCAAACTGTGGCTACATCTTC. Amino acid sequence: CASSEQRANCGYIF.

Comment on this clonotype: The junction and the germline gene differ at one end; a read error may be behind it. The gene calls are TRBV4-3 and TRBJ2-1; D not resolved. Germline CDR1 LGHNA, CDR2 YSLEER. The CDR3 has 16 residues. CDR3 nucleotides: TGCGCCAGTAGCCAATTCCCCCCCCCGGCGTATAATGAGCAGTTCTTC. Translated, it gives CASSQFPPPAYNEQFF.

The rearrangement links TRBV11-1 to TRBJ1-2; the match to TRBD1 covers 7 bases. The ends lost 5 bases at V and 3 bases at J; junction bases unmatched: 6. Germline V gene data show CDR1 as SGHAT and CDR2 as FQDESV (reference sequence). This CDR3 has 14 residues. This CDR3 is CASSPPGTDYGYTF. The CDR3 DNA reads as TGTGCCAGCAGCCCCCCAGGGACAGACTATGGCTACACCTTC.

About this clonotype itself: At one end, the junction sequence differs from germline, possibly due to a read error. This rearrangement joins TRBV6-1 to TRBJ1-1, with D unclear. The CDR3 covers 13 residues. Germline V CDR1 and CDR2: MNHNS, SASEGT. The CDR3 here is CASREVARPEVFF. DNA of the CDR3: TGTGCCAGCAGAGAGGTAGCTCGCCCTGAAGTTTTCTTT.

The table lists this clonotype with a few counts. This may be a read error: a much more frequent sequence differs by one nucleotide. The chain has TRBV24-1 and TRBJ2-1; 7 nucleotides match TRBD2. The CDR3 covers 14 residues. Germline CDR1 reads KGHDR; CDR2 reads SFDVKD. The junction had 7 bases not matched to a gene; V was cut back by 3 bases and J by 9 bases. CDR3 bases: TGTGCCACCAGTGATCCAGCGGGAAACAGTGAGCAGTTCTTC. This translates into CATSDPAGNSEQFF.

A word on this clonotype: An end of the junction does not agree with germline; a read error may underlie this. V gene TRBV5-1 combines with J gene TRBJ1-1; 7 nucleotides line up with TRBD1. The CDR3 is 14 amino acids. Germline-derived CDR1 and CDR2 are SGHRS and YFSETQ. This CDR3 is CANTQGGAYTEAFF. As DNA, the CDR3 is TGCGCCAACACCCAAGGGGGCGCATATACTGAAGCCTTCTTT.

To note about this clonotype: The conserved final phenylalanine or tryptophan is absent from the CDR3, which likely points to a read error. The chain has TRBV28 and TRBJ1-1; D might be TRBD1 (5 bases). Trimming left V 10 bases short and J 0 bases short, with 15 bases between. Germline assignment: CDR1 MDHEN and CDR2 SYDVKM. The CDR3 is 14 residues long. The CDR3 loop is CAITLRGVNTEAFV. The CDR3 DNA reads TGTGCCATCACCCTACGAGGGGTGAACACTGAAGCTTTCGTT.

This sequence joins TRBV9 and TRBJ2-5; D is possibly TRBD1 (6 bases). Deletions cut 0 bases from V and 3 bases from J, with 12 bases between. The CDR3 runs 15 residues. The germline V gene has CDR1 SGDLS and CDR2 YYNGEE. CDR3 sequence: CASSVVHRAEETQYF. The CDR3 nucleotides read TGTGCCAGCAGCGTAGTGCACAGGGCAGAAGAGACCCAGTACTTC.

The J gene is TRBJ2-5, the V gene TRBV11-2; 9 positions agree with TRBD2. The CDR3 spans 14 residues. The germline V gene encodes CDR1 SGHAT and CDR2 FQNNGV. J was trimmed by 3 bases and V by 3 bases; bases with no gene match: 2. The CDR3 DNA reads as TGTGCCAGCAGCTTCAGCGGGAGGAAAGAGACCCAGTACTTC. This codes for CASSFSGRKETQYF.

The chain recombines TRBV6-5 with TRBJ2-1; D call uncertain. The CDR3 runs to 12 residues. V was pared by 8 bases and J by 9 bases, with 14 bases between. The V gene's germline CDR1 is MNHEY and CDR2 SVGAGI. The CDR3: CASASGFGEQFF. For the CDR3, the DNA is TGTGCCAGCGCCTCAGGATTCGGTGAGCAGTTCTTC.

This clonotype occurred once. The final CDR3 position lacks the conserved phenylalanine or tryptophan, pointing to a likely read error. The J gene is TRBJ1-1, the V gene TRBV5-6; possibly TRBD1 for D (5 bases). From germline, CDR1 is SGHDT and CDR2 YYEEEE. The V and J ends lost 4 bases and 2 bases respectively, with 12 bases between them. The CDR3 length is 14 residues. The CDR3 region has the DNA TGTGCCAGCAGCCCCGTGGGGCCAAACACTGAAGCTTTCTTA. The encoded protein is CASSPVGPNTEAFL.

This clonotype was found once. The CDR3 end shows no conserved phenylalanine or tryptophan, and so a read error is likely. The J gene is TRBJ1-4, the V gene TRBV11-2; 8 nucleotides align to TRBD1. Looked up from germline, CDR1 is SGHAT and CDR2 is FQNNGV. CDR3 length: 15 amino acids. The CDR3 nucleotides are TGTGTCAGCAGCTTAGACCCGACAGGGGTTAAAAAACTGTTTTCT. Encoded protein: CVSSLDPTGVKKLFS.

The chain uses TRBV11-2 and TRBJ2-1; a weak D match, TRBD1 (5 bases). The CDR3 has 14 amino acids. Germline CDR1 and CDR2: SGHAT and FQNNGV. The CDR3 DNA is TGTCACAGTAGCCTAGGGGTAGTGAGCTACGAGCAGTTCTTC. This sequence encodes CHSSLGVVSYEQFF.

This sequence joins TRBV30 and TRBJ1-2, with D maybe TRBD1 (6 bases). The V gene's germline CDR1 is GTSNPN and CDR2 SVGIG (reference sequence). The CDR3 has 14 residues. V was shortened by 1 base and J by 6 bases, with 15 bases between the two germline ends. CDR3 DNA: TGTGCCTGGAGTGCCCAGACAGGAGAACATGGCTACACCTTC. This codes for CAWSAQTGEHGYTF.

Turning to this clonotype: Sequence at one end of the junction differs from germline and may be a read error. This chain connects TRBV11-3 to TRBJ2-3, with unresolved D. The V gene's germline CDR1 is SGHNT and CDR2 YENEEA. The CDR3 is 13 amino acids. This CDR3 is CVSSLAHIDTQYF. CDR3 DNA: TGTGTCAGCAGCTTAGCCCACATAGATACGCAATATTTT.

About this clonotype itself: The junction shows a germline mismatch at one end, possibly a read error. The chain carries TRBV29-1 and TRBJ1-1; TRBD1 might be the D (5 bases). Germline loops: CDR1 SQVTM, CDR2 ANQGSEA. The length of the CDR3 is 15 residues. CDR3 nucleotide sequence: TGTGGCGTTGGTCCAGGGTGGGGTATGGTCGCTGAAGCTTTCTTT. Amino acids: CGVGPGWGMVAEAFF.